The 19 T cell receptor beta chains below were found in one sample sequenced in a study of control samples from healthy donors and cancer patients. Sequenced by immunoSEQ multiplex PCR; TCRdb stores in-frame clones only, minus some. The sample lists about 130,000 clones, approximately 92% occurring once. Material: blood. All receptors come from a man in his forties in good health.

The CDR3 bases are TGTGCCAGCAGTGAAAACACGGGGAACAATCAGCCCCAGCATTTT. The encoded protein is CASSENTGNNQPQHF. This chain uses TRBV6-1 with TRBJ1-5; D is unresolved. V gave up 2 bases and J gave up 3 bases, with 11 bases separating them. Germline loops: CDR1 MNHNS, CDR2 SASEGT. This CDR3 is 15 amino acids long.

The CDR3 reads CASGLVWDEQFF. For the CDR3, the DNA is TGTGCTAGTGGTTTGGTATGGGATGAGCAGTTCTTC. This sequence joins TRBV12-5 and TRBJ2-1, with D hard to call. The length of the CDR3 is 12 residues. Trimming shortened V by 0 bases and J by 8 bases, and 5 bases separated the two germline ends. Germline V gene lookup returns CDR1 LGHNT and CDR2 FRNRAP.

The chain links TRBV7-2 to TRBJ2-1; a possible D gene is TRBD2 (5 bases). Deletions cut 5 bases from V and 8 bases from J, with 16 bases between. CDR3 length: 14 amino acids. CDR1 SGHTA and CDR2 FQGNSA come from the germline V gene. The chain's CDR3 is CASSSNGGGDEQFF. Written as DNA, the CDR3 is TGTGCCAGCAGCAGTAATGGCGGAGGAGATGAGCAGTTCTTC.

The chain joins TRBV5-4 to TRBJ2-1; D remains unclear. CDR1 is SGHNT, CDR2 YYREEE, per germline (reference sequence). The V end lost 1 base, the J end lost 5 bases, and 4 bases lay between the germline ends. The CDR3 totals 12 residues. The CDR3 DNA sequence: TGTGCCAGCAGCTTGTTAAACAATGAGCAGTTCTTC. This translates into CASSLLNNEQFF. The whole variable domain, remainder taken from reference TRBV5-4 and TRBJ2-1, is ETGVTQSPTHLIKTRGQQVTLRCSSQSGHNTVSWYQQALGQGPQFIFQYYREEENGRGNFPPRFSGLQFPNYSSELNVNALELDDSALYLCASSLLNNEQFFGPGTRLTVL.

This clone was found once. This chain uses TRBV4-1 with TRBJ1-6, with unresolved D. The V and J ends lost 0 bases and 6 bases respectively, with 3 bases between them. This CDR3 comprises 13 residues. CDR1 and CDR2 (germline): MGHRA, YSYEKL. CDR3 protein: CASSQDFNSPLHF. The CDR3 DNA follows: TGCGCCAGCAGCCAAGACTTTAATTCACCCCTCCACTTT.

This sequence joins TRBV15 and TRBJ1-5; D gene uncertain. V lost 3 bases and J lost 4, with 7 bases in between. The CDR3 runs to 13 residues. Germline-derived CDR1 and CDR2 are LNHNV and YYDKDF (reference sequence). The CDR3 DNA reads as TGTGCCACCAGCAGGAACCAGAATCAGCCCCAGCATTTT. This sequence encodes CATSRNQNQPQHF.

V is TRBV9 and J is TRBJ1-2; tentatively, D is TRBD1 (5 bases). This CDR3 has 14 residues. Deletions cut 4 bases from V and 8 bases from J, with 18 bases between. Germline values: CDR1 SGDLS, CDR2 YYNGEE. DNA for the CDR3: TGTGCCAGCAGCCCCTGGGACGGCGGTGGCGGCTACACCTTC. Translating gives CASSPWDGGGGYTF.

The CDR3 nucleotides read TGTGCCAGCAGTGAACGCGAGGGAGCTCCAACTAGCTCCTACAATGAGCAGTTCTTC. This gives the protein CASSEREGAPTSSYNEQFF. The chain is built from TRBV2 and TRBJ2-1, with TRBD2 as a possible D gene (5 bases). Trimming removed 2 bases from V and 0 bases from J, with 20 bases in between. The CDR3 has 19 amino acids. Germline assignment: CDR1 SNHLY and CDR2 FYNNEI.

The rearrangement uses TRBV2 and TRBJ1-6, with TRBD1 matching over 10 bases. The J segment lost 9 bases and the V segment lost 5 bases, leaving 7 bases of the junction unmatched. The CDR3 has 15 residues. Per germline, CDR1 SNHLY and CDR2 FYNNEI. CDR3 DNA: TGTGCCAGCAGTATTCAGGACAGGGGGACTTCACCCCTCCACTTT. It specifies CASSIQDRGTSPLHF.

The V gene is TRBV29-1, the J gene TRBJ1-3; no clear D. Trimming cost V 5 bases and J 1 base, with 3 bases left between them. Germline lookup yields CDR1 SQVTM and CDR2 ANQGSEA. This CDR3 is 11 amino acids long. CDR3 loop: CSVYSGNTIYF. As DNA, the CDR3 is TGCAGCGTTTATTCTGGAAACACCATATATTTT. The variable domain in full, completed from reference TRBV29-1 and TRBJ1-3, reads SAVISQKPSRDICQRGTSLTIQCQVDSQVTMMFWYRQQPGQSLTLIATANQGSEATYESGFVIDKFPISRPNLTFSTLTVSNMSPEDSSIYLCSVYSGNTIYFGEGSWLTVV.

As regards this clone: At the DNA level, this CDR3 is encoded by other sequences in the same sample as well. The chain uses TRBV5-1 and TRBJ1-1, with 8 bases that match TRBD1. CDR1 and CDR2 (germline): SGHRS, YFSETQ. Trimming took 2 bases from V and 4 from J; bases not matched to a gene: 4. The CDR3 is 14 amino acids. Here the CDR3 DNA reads TGCGCCAGCAGCTTAGACAGGGGAGGCACTGAAGCTTTCTTT. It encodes CASSLDRGGTEAFF. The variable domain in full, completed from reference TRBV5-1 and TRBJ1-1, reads KAGVTQTPRYLIKTRGQQVTLSCSPISGHRSVSWYQQTPGQGLQFLFEYFSETQRNKGNFPGRFSGRQFSNSRSEMNVSTLELGDSALYLCASSLDRGGTEAFFGQGTRLTVV.

The CDR3 loop reads CASSYSGQETQYF. The CDR3 DNA is TGTGCCAGCAGTTACTCGGGGCAAGAGACCCAGTACTTC. This chain connects TRBV6-5 to TRBJ2-5; the D is unclear. The CDR3 extends over 13 amino acids. The germline V gene encodes CDR1 MNHEY and CDR2 SVGAGI. V shed 0 bases and J shed 2 bases, with 4 bases lying between them.

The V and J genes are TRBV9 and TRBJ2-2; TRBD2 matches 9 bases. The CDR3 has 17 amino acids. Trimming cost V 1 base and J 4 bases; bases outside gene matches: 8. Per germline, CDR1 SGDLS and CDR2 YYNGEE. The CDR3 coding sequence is TGTGCCAGCAGCGTATCCTTGCGGGGGGGCCCCACCGGGGAGCTGTTTTTT. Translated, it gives CASSVSLRGGPTGELFF. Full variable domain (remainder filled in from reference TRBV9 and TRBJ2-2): DSGVTQTPKHLITATGQRVTLRCSPRSGDLSVYWYQQSLDQGLQFLIQYYNGEERAKGNILERFSAQQFPDLHSELNLSSLELGDSALYFCASSVSLRGGPTGELFFGEGSRLTVL.

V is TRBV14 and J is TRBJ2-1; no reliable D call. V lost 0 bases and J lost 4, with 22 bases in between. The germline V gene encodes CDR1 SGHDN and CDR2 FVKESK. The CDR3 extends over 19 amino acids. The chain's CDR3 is CASSQDGLAHRTKYNEQFF. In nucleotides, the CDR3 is TGTGCCAGCAGCCAAGATGGTTTGGCACACAGAACCAAATACAATGAGCAGTTCTTC. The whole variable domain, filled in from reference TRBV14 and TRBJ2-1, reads EAGVTQFPSHSVIEKGQTVTLRCDPISGHDNLYWYRRVMGKEIKFLLHFVKESKQDESGMPNNRFLAERTGGTYSTLKVQPAELEDSGVYFCASSQDGLAHRTKYNEQFFGPGTRLTVL.

CDR3 in amino acids: CASTNRGGREQFF. The CDR3, as DNA: TGTGCCAGCACAAACCGCGGGGGAAGGGAGCAGTTCTTC. The V and J genes are TRBV6-5 and TRBJ2-1; TRBD2 agrees at 7 bases. The CDR3 has 13 amino acids. J lost 10 bases, V lost 7 bases, and 10 bases had no gene match. Per the germline V gene, CDR1 is MNHEY and CDR2 is SVGAGI.

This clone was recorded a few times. The DNA of the CDR3 is TGTGCCAGCAGCTTAGGGACTAGCGCCTACGAGCAGTACTTC. Encoded protein: CASSLGTSAYEQYF. The chain couples TRBV11-2 to TRBJ2-7, with TRBD2 matching over 9 bases. The V gene end was trimmed by 1 base and the J gene end by 2 bases; junction bases not matched to a gene: 0. Germline assignment: CDR1 SGHAT and CDR2 FQNNGV. CDR3 length: 14 amino acids. Complete variable domain (other parts from reference TRBV11-2 and TRBJ2-7): EAGVAQSPRYKIIEKRQSVAFWCNPISGHATLYWYQQILGQGPKLLIQFQNNGVVDDSQLPKDRFSAERLKGVDSTLKIQPAKLEDSAVYLCASSLGTSAYEQYFGPGTRLTVT.

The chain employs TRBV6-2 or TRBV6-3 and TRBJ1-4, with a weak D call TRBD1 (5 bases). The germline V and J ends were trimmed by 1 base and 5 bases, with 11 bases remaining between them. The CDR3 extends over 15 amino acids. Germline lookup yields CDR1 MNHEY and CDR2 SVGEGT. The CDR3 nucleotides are TGTGCCAGCAGTTACTTAGGGACGGGGAATGAAAAACTGTTTTTT. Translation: CASSYLGTGNEKLFF.

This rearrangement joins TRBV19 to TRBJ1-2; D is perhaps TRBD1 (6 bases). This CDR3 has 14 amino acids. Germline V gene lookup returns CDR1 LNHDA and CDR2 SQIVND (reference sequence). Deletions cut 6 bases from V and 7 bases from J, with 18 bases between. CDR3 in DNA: TGTGCCAGTAGCGACAGGCCCCAGCTTTCTGGCTACACCTTC. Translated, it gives CASSDRPQLSGYTF.

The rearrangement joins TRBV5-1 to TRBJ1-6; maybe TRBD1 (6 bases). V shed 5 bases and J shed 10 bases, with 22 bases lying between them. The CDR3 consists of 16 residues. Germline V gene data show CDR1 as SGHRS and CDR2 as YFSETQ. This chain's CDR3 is CASRRAGTPGSSPLHF. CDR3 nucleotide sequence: TGCGCCAGCAGACGAGCCGGGACACCAGGTTCGTCACCCCTCCACTTT.